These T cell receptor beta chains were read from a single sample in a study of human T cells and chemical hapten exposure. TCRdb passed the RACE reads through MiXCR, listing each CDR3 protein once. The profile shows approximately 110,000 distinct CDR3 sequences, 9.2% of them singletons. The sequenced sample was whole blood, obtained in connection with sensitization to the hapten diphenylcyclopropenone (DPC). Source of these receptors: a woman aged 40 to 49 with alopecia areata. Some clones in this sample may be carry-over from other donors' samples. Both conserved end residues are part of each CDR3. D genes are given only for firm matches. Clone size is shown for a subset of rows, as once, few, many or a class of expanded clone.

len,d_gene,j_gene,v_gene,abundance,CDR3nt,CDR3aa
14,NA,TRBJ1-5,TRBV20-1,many,TGCAGTGCTAGAGAGGGGGGCAGCAATCAGCCCCAGCATTTT,CSAREGGSNQPQHF
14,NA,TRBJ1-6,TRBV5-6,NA,TGTGCCAGCAGCCAAGGAGGCCTCAATTCACCCCTCCACTTT,CASSQGGLNSPLHF
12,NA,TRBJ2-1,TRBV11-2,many,TGTGCCAGCAGCTTGGGACGGCATGAGCAGTTCTTC,CASSLGRHEQFF
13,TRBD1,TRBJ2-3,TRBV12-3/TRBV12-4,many,TGTGCCAGCAGCCGGGGACAGCAAGATACGCAGTATTTT,CASSRGQQDTQYF
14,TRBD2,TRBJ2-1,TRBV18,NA,TGTGCCAGCTCACATGACTGGCGGGGGAATGAGCAGTTCTTC,CASSHDWRGNEQFF
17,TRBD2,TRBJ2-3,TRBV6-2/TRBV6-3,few,TGTGCCAGCAGTCCGGACCCCCAAGCGGGGGGCATGGATACGCAGTATTTT,CASSPDPQAGGMDTQYF
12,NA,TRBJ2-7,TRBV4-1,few,TGCGCCAGCAGCCAAACAGGGAGGGAGCAGTACTTC,CASSQTGREQYF
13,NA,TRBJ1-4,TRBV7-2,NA,TGTGCCAGCAGCTTCCCATCTCCTGAAAAACTGTTTTTT,CASSFPSPEKLFF
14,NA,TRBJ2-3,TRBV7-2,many,TGTGCCAGCAGGTCGGGTCGGGCGAAGGATACGCAGTATTTT,CASRSGRAKDTQYF
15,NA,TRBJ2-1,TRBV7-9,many,TGTGCCAGCAGCAGGGGAGCCAGCTCCTACAATGAGCAGTTCTTC,CASSRGASSYNEQFF
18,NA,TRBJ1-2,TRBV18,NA,TGTGCCAGCTCACCACCAGCTCAGCGTCCGGGGGCGGAGCATGGCTACACCTTC,CASSPPAQRPGAEHGYTF
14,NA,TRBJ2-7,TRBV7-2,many,TGTGCCAGCAGCTTAGGCCGGGACGCCTACGAGCAGTACTTC,CASSLGRDAYEQYF
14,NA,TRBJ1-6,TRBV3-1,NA,TGTGCCAGCAGCCAGCGGGCCAATAATTCACCCCTCCACTTT,CASSQRANNSPLHF
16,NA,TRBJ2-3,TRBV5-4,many,TGTGCCAGCAGCTTGAGGAGCGGGCCGGGGGCAGATACGCAGTATTTT,CASSLRSGPGADTQYF
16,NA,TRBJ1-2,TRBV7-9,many,TGTGCCAGCAGCTTAGCGCTGAGGGAGGGACGCGATGGCTACACCTTC,CASSLALREGRDGYTF
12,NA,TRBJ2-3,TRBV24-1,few,TGTGCCACCAGTGATCTGGCAGATACGCAGTATTTT,CATSDLADTQYF
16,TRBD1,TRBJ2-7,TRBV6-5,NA,TGTGCCAGCAGTTACTCGGGGCCGGGACAGGGGTACGAGCAGTACTTC,CASSYSGPGQGYEQYF
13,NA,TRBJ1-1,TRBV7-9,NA,TGTGCCAGCAGCTTAGGGGCTGGCACTGAAGCTTTCTTT,CASSLGAGTEAFF
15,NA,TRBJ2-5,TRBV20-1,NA,TGCAGTGCTGGGCGTAGCTCCGGGTACCAAGAGACCCAGTACTTC,CSAGRSSGYQETQYF
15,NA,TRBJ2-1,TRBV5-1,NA,TGCGCCAGCAGCACCCTGGGGGGCGCGGGCAATGAGCAGTTCTTC,CASSTLGGAGNEQFF
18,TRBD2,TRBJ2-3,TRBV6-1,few,TGTGCCAGCAGTCTATTCCCTTGGACTAGCGGGGGTGCAGATACGCAGTATTTT,CASSLFPWTSGGADTQYF
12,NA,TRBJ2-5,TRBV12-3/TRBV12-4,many,TGTGCCAGCCTCCGGGGAGGAGAGACCCAGTACTTC,CASLRGGETQYF
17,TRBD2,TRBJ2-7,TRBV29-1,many,TGCAGCGTTGCCGGGACTAGCGGGGGGGCCCGACCCTACGAGCAGTACTTC,CSVAGTSGGARPYEQYF
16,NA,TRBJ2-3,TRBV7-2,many,TGTGCCAGCAGCTTATATCGGGGCGGAGGAGGAGATACGCAGTATTTT,CASSLYRGGGGDTQYF
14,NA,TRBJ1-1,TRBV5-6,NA,TGTGCCAGCAGAGAGATATCATCAAACACTGAAGCTTTCTTT,CASREISSNTEAFF
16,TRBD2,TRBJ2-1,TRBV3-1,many,TGTGCCAGCAGCCAAGATGCTACAAGCGGGGGCAGAGAGCAGTTCTTC,CASSQDATSGGREQFF
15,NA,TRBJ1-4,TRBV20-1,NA,TGCAGTGCTAGATTTCTTGGGGGGCGCGATGAAAAACTGTTTTTT,CSARFLGGRDEKLFF
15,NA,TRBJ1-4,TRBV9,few,TGTGCCAGCAGCGAGATGGAAGGGGTTACTGAAAAACTGTTTTTT,CASSEMEGVTEKLFF
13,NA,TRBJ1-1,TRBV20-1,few,TGCAGTGCTAGAGACCCGAATCGCAAAGAAGCTTTCTTT,CSARDPNRKEAFF
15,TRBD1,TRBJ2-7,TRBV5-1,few,TGCGCCAGCAGCTTCTCACAGGGGACCTCCTACGAGCAGTACTTC,CASSFSQGTSYEQYF
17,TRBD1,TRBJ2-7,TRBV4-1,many,TGCGCCAGCAGCCAAGTTGCCCGGGACAGGGCCGTTTACGAGCAGTACTTC,CASSQVARDRAVYEQYF
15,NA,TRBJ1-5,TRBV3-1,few,TGTGCCAGCAGCCAAGATTACGGGAGTAACCAGCCCCAGCATTTT,CASSQDYGSNQPQHF
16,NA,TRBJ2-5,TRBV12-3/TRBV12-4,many,TGTGCCAGCAGCCCCGGGACTCGGGGGTATCAAGAGACCCAGTACTTC,CASSPGTRGYQETQYF
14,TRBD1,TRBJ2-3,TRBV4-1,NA,TGCGCCAGCAGCCAAGATAGGGGGCCAGATACGCAGTATTTT,CASSQDRGPDTQYF
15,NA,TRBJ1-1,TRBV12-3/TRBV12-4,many,TGTGCCAGCAGTTTGCTACAGGTATCATCTACTGAAGCTTTCTTT,CASSLLQVSSTEAFF
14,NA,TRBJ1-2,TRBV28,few,TGTGCCAGCAGTTTGGCGGTGGGGGTCTATGGCTACACCTTC,CASSLAVGVYGYTF
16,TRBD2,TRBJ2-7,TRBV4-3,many,TGCGCCAGCAGCCAAGATCCTTGGACTAGCGGGGGACCCTCGGACTTC,CASSQDPWTSGGPSDF
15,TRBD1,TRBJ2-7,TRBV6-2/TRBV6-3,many,TGTGCCAGCAGTTACGCGGACAGGGGGACCTACGAGCAGTACTTC,CASSYADRGTYEQYF
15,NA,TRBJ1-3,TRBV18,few,TGTGCCAGCTCACCATTGACAGGCTCTGGAAACACCATATATTTT,CASSPLTGSGNTIYF
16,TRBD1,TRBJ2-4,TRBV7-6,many,TGTGCCAGCAGCTTAGAGGGGGCAAGTCCCAAAAACATTCAGTACTTC,CASSLEGASPKNIQYF
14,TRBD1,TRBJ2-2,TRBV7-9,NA,TGTGCCAGCAGCTCTCAGGGGGCCGTCGGGGAGCTGTTTTTT,CASSSQGAVGELFF